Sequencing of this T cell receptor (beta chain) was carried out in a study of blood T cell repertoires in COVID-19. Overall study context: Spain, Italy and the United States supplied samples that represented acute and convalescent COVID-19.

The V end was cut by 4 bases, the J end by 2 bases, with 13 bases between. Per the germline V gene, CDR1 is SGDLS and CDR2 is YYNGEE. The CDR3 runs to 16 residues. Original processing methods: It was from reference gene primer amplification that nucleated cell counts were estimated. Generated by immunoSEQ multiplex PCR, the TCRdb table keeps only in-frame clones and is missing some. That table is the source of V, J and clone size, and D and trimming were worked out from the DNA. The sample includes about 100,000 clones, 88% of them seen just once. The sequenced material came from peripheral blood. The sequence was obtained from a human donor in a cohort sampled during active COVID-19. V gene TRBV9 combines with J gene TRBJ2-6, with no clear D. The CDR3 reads CASSPGVGAGANVLTF. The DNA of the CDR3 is TGTGCCAGCAGCCCAGGCGTGGGTGCTGGGGCCAACGTCCTGACTTTC.